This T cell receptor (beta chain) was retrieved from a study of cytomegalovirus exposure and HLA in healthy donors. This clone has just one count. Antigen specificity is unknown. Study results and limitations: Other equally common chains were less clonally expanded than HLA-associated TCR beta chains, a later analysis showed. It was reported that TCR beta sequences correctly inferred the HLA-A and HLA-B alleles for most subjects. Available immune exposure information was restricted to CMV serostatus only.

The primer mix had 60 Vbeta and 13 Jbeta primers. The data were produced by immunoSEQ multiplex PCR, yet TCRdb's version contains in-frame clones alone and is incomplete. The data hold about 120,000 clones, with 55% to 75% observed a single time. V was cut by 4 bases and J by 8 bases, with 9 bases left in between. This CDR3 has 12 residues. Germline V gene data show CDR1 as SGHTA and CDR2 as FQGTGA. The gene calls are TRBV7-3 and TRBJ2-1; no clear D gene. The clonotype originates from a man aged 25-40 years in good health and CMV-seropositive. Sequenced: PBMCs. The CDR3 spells CASSSDTYEQFF. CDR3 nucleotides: TGTGCCAGCAGCTCAGACACCTATGAGCAGTTCTTC. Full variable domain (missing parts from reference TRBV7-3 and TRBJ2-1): GAGVSQTPSNKVTEKGKYVELRCDPISGHTALYWYRQSLGQGPEFLIYFQGTGAADDSGLPNDRFFAVRPEGSVSTLKIQRTERGDSAVYLCASSSDTYEQFFGPGTRLTVL.